This section outlines one T cell receptor (beta chain) sequence together with its context. What antigen it recognizes has not been identified. No base qualities exist here, and no much larger clone lies one base off it. This entry belongs to a study of CD8 T cells in acute hepatitis C reinfection listed by TCRdb under 2021. Broadly, across the study: The TCRbeta repertoire of CD8+ T cells specific for the HCV NS3-1073 epitope was profiled during acute infection and after viral clearance. Paired acute and follow-up samples were contributed by four spontaneous resolvers.

The time point tag for this specimen amounts to: naive CD8 control sorted from an acute-time-point sample. Enrolled in the Montreal Hepatitis C Cohort (HEPCO) in Canada, the donors were people who inject drugs, and these donors were followed every 3 months. Acute primary HCV infection was defined as a positive HCV RNA or antibody test that came after a negative test within the prior 24 weeks. Surface staining used CD3, CD8 and CD45RO antibodies, with an aqua fixable dye to exclude dead cells. Among the cohort members were roughly eight spontaneous resolvers, with spontaneous resolution defined as HCV RNA clearance within 24 weeks. Frozen stocks of peripheral blood mononuclear cells were first thawed, after which negative isolation of CD8+ T cells was carried out using the MACS CD8+ T cell Isolation Kit. A BD FACSAria II cell sorter was used to sort the cells. General study outcomes and caveats: Around 13 public clonotypes were identified irrespective of outcome, and one of the public clonotypes used V04-02/J02-02. NS3-1073 specific cells were too rare to sort in chronically infected subjects, so no follow-up repertoires exist for those subjects. The NS3-1073 specific repertoires were highly diverse, and diversity did not differ significantly among acute resolver, follow-up resolver and acute chronic samples. All groups showed preferential use of the TRBV04 and TRBV06 gene families, a pattern that overrepresentation in the naive pool did not explain. It was rare for CDR3 sequences to be shared with other epitopes, and exact matching may have been limited by differing sequencing approaches. Because bulk sequencing covered only the TCRbeta chain, the alphabeta pairing of the public clonotypes could not be determined.

Genomic DNA was extracted from FACS-sorted cells, and TCRbeta chains were sequenced through the commercial immunoSEQ service. For the original study's pipeline: ImmunoSEQ Analyzer software v3.0 and R v3.5.1 were the tools used to analyze the repertoire data. Sequences containing stop codons or out-of-frame rearrangements were removed, so only productive rearrangements were analyzed. The sequencing provider supplied the Simpson diversity, Shannon entropy, CDR3 length and nucleotide addition metrics. Clonotypes were grouped by frequency as dominant, sub-dominant, low or lowest abundance, and most analyses excluded clonotypes below 0.1%. Any CDR3 amino acid clonotype present in at least two subjects at a cumulative frequency of at least 0.5% was labeled public. In its TCRdb copy, this immuneACCESS table keeps in-frame sequences only and misses some clones. Where compared with another copy, unresolved V genes explain less than half of these, and the others have no known cause. That table is the source of V, J and clone size, and D and trimming were worked out from the DNA. This sample has tens of thousands of clones in its table, and approximately 83% of those were observed once. The ten biggest clones cover 9.5% to 13% of the sample.

V is cut by 7 bases and J by 3 bases, and the space between the germline ends is 12 bases. CDR1 and CDR2 are drawn from the germline V gene (reference sequence): MNHNY, SVGAGI. CDR3 length: 13 amino acids, cysteine to phenylalanine. Only the CDR3 portion is preserved as DNA: 39 bases, with reading frame beginning at the first base. Here the chain combines TRBV6-6 and TRBJ1-2; D gene: possibly TRBD1, on 6 matching bases. The TCR originated in a woman aged 18-29 years who spontaneously cleared hepatitis C infection. Sequenced: naive CD8+ T cells from PBMCs. The cell subset or site label on this specimen signifies: sorted total naive CD45RO-negative CD8+ T cells. Read as DNA, the sequence is TGTGCCAGCACCCCGGCAGGGGACTATGGCTACACCTTC. Its amino acids are CASTPAGDYGYTF.